This T cell receptor (beta chain) is from a study of human T cells and chemical hapten exposure. This clonotype showed up many times. Each CDR3 protein is one row after TCRdb ran MiXCR on the RACE reads. The data hold 52,000 or so distinct CDR3 sequences, with roughly a tenth observed a single time. The CDR3 runs 17 residues. Germline lookup yields CDR1 SGHVS and CDR2 FQNEAQ. The junction had 9 bases not matched to a gene; V was cut back by 1 base and J by 5 bases. Documented time point: pre-sensitization, week 0. Treatment indicated: therapeutic diphenylcyclopropenone sensitization with weekly scalp DPC.

V and J are TRBV7-8 and TRBJ2-1; 9 nucleotides align to TRBD2. The starting material was whole blood, obtained in connection with sensitization to the hapten diphenylcyclopropenone (DPC). The sequence was obtained from a man in his forties or fifties with alopecia areata. Some clones in this sample may be carry-over from other donors' samples. CDR3 sequence (DNA): TGTGCCAGCAGCTTAGGGGGTTTTGCTAGCGGGAACAATGAGCAGTTCTTC. This codes for CASSLGGFASGNNEQFF. The entire variable domain, with the rest obtained from reference TRBV7-8 and TRBJ2-1, is as follows: GAGVSQSPRYKVAKRGQDVALRCDPISGHVSLFWYQQALGQGPEFLTYFQNEAQLDKSGLPSDRFFAERPEGSVSTLKIQRTQQEDSAVYLCASSLGGFASGNNEQFFGPGTRLTVL.